The 17 T cell receptor beta chains below come from one sample, sequenced in a study of blood T cell repertoires in COVID-19. Method: immunoSEQ multiplex PCR; TCRdb's copy keeps in-frame clones and lacks some. The sample lists about 170,000 clones, approximately 79% occurring once. The sequenced material came from PBMCs or T cells enriched from blood (not recorded which). The receptors were gathered from a woman aged 70-85 years in a cohort exposed to, infected with or recovered from COVID-19 (not recorded which).

The J gene is TRBJ1-2, the V gene TRBV28; weak D call: TRBD1 (5 bases). In germline, CDR1 is MDHEN, CDR2 SYDVKM. The CDR3 loop spans 15 amino acids. V lost 6 bases and J 4 bases, leaving 18 bases between the germline ends. As DNA, the CDR3 is TGTGCCAGCAGCCTGAAAGGGGCCCTTGGCTATGGCTACACCTTC. This translates into CASSLKGALGYGYTF.

This chain links TRBV1 with TRBJ2-1; TRBD2, the table's D call, lacks a check against the DNA. TRBV1 is a pseudogene locus. This CDR3 is built from 17 residues. DNA of the CDR3: TGCACCAGCAGCCAAGATTGGCGGGAGGGCCGGTACAATGAGCAGTTCTTC. It specifies CTSSQDWREGRYNEQFF.

The chain uses TRBV9 and TRBJ2-1; 10 bases map to TRBD2. Germline CDR1 reads SGDLS; CDR2 reads YYNGEE. V shed 3 bases, J shed 7 bases, and the junction held 13 bases outside the gene matches. The CDR3 totals 17 residues. The CDR3 sequence is CASSATGGLAGVNEQFF. CDR3 nucleotide sequence: TGTGCCAGCAGCGCAACTGGGGGGCTAGCGGGAGTTAATGAGCAGTTCTTC.

The chain combines TRBV11-2 with TRBJ2-5, with 10 bases matching TRBD2. V was pared by 5 bases and J by 4 bases, with 4 bases of the junction left unmatched. Germline V lookup: CDR1 SGHAT, CDR2 FQNNGV. The CDR3 is made up of 14 amino acids. In nucleotides, the CDR3 is TGTGCCAGCAGCCTAGCGGGAGCAGGAGAGACCCAGTACTTC. Its protein product is CASSLAGAGETQYF.

Points on this clone: The sample has other DNA sequences that encode this CDR3 too. The chain employs TRBV5-1 and TRBJ2-7; 15 nucleotides agree with TRBD2. V lost 4 bases to trimming and J lost 4 bases; unmatched junction nucleotides: 3. Per the germline V gene, CDR1 is SGHRS and CDR2 is YFSETQ. The CDR3 covers 15 residues. CDR3 coding DNA: TGCGCCAGCAGCCGCGGACTAGCGGGAGGGTACGAGCAGTACTTC. Its translation is CASSRGLAGGYEQYF.

The chain combines TRBV3-1 (or the pseudogene TRBV3-2) with TRBJ1-3; D is ambiguous. Trimming took 4 bases from V and 4 from J, leaving 11 bases between them. The CDR3 covers 14 residues. Germline assignment: CDR1 LGHDT and CDR2 YNNKEL (reference sequence). DNA of the CDR3: TGTGCCAGCAGCCCCGCCGAACTCGGAAACACCATATATTTT. This codes for CASSPAELGNTIYF.

The DNA of the CDR3 is TGTGCCAGCAGTTACCCGGGACTAGCGGGAGGAGAGACCCAGTACTTC. The encoded protein is CASSYPGLAGGETQYF. The chain is built from TRBV6-5 and TRBJ2-5; 15 bases match TRBD2. After removal of 2 bases from V and 4 bases from J, the junction contained 2 bases not matched to a gene. Germline-derived CDR1 and CDR2 are MNHEY and SVGAGI. CDR3 size: 16 residues.

This chain uses TRBV9 with TRBJ2-3; 7 bases line up with TRBD2. The germline V gene has CDR1 SGDLS and CDR2 YYNGEE. This CDR3 contains 16 residues. Trimming cost V 4 bases and J 1 base; bases outside gene matches: 9. CDR3 residues: CASSPQRDWGTDTQYF. For the CDR3, the DNA is TGTGCCAGCAGCCCTCAGCGGGACTGGGGCACAGATACGCAGTATTTT.

The rearrangement links TRBV28 to TRBJ2-2, with 9 bases identical to TRBD2. The ends lost 3 bases at V and 4 bases at J; junction bases unmatched: 6. The germline gives CDR1 MDHEN, CDR2 SYDVKM. The CDR3 is 16 amino acids. The CDR3 DNA reads TGTGCCAGCAGTTTCGGCGGGAGGGGCGGCACCGGGGAGCTGTTTTTT. Residues: CASSFGGRGGTGELFF. Variable domain in full (rest from reference TRBV28 and TRBJ2-2): DVKVTQSSRYLVKRTGEKVFLECVQDMDHENMFWYRQDPGLGLRLIYFSYDVKMKEKGDIPEGYSVSREKKERFSLILESASTNQTSMYLCASSFGGRGGTGELFFGEGSRLTVL.

This chain connects TRBV21-1 to TRBJ1-6; TRBD1 reflects the table's D call only, with no check against the DNA. TRBV21-1 is shown as a pseudogene. The CDR3 runs to 19 residues. CDR3 residues: CASSKEGQGGCSYNSPLHF. DNA of the CDR3: TGTGCCAGCAGCAAAGAGGGGCAGGGTGGGTGCTCCTATAATTCACCCCTCCACTTT.

This sequence joins TRBV9 and TRBJ1-1; 7 nucleotides line up with TRBD1. CDR1 SGDLS and CDR2 YYNGEE come from the germline V gene. Trimming took 4 bases from V and 1 from J; bases not matched to a gene: 4. There are 14 residues in the CDR3. CDR3 nucleotide sequence: TGTGCCAGCAGCCGAGGGGGCCGGAACACTGAAGCTTTCTTT. Residues: CASSRGGRNTEAFF. The full variable domain, its missing parts supplied by reference TRBV9 and TRBJ1-1, is DSGVTQTPKHLITATGQRVTLRCSPRSGDLSVYWYQQSLDQGLQFLIQYYNGEERAKGNILERFSAQQFPDLHSELNLSSLELGDSALYFCASSRGGRNTEAFFGQGTRLTVV.

The chain uses TRBV5-1 and TRBJ2-2, with 11 bases that match TRBD2. CDR1 is SGHRS and CDR2 is YFSETQ in the germline V gene. The CDR3 has 16 residues. Trimming at V came to 3 bases and at J to 3 bases, leaving 4 bases not matched to a gene. The CDR3 protein is CASSSLAGGDTGELFF. The CDR3 coding sequence is TGCGCCAGCAGCTCTTTAGCGGGAGGGGACACCGGGGAGCTGTTTTTT. The full variable domain, in which reference TRBV5-1 and TRBJ2-2 provide the parts outside the CDR3, is KAGVTQTPRYLIKTRGQQVTLSCSPISGHRSVSWYQQTPGQGLQFLFEYFSETQRNKGNFPGRFSGRQFSNSRSEMNVSTLELGDSALYLCASSSLAGGDTGELFFGEGSRLTVL.

The J gene is TRBJ1-6, the V gene TRBV28; D unclear. CDR1 and CDR2 from the germline V gene are MDHEN and SYDVKM. Trimming left V 3 bases short and J 8 bases short, with 5 bases between. There are 12 residues in the CDR3. CDR3: CASSFGDSPLHF. CDR3 DNA: TGTGCCAGCAGTTTCGGGGATTCACCCCTCCACTTT.

CDR3: CAWSVPGRDEQYF. CDR3 coding DNA: TGTGCCTGGAGTGTACCCGGCAGGGACGAGCAGTACTTC. The V gene is TRBV30, the J gene TRBJ2-7; perhaps TRBD1 as D (5 bases). CDR3 length: 13 amino acids. Trimming took off 0 bases at V and 5 bases at J, with 11 bases between the two ends. Germline CDR1 GTSNPN, CDR2 SVGIG (reference sequence).

The rearrangement links TRBV6-5 to TRBJ2-7, with TRBD2 identical over 8 bases. Trimming took 6 bases from V and 3 from J; bases not matched to a gene: 7. This CDR3 contains 14 residues. CDR1 and CDR2 (germline): MNHEY, SVGAGI. Written as DNA, the CDR3 is TGTGCCAGCAGGCTAACTAGCGGACTCTACGAGCAGTACTTC. Translating gives CASRLTSGLYEQYF.

This chain joins TRBV7-6 and TRBJ2-2; TRBD2 aligns across 10 bases. Germline V gene lookup returns CDR1 SGHVS and CDR2 FNYEAQ. V lost 5 bases, J lost 5 bases, and 14 bases stayed unmatched. This CDR3 region has 18 residues. The CDR3 region has the DNA TGTGCCAGCAGCCGCACCGGGACTAGCGCCTACCTGACCGGGGAGCTGTTTTTT. Protein: CASSRTGTSAYLTGELFF.

V and J are TRBV5-4 and TRBJ2-1; 7 bases are shared with TRBD1. V shed 0 bases and J 1 base; nucleotides not matched to a gene: 4. CDR1 SGHNT and CDR2 YYREEE come from the germline V gene (reference sequence). The CDR3 is 16 amino acids. The CDR3, as DNA: TGTGCCAGCAGCTTGGGTAGCAGGGGGTCCTACAATGAGCAGTTCTTC. Its translation: CASSLGSRGSYNEQFF.